This TCR beta chain came from a study of cytomegalovirus exposure and HLA in healthy donors. The PCR contained 60 Vbeta and 13 Jbeta primers. Assay used: immunoSEQ multiplex PCR; TCRdb lists only in-frame clones, some missing. Here the sample spans 95,000 to 150,000 clones, 78% being singletons. For this clone: The antigen is not known.

The V and J ends lost 0 bases and 5 bases respectively, with 11 bases between them. The CDR3 has 15 amino acids. The germline V gene encodes CDR1 SEHNR and CDR2 FQNEAQ (reference sequence). The study's findings and limits: Reportedly, TCR beta sequences accurately predicted HLA-A and HLA-B alleles in most subjects. Under in vitro conditions, three CMV-associated chains were confirmed as specific for CMV antigens.

The chain joins TRBV7-9 to TRBJ2-1; tentative D call: TRBD2 (7 bases). What was sequenced was PBMCs. The TCR was taken from a young man in good health and CMV-seropositive. CDR3 in amino acids: CASSLARGGDNEQFF. The CDR3 coding sequence is TGTGCCAGCAGCTTAGCGAGGGGGGGCGACAATGAGCAGTTCTTC.